The source of this T cell receptor (beta chain) is a study of blood T cell repertoires in COVID-19 (dated by TCRdb to about 2020). For the study in its entirety: Samples from collaborators originated in the United States, Italy and Spain and spanned both the acute and convalescent phases of COVID-19. The prospective study material was composed of cDNA or gDNA derived from T cells, B-cell-depleted T cells, or PBMCs. The dataset comprised deeply sampled blood TCRbeta repertoires from subjects exposed to, actively infected with, or recovered from COVID-19. A freely available public database, intended as a resource for researchers studying the immune response to SARS-CoV-2, is where the repertoires were released. The samples were drawn from the first 160 participants of the ongoing ImmuneRACE study and from over 950 subjects provided by 6 global collaborators. The sample metadata nearly always contained a de-identified subject ID, COVID-19 status, age in years and sex. Where available, HLA class I and class II types were obtained from metadata supplied by the sample provider rather than from assay-based typing.

TCRbeta CDR3 regions were amplified from genomic DNA by means of the immunoSEQ Assay, a bias-controlled multiplex PCR. Under the source paper's analysis protocol: The number of nucleated cells in each sample was estimated by amplification of reference gene primers within the assay. To quantify the absolute abundance of each unique TCRbeta CDR3 rearrangement, sequence reads were collapsed and filtered. For each sample, productive Simpson clonality was calculated by taking the square root of Simpson's diversity index across productive rearrangements. TCRdb retrieved this table from immuneACCESS and kept in-frame rearrangements only. Not all clones are present; in checked studies, unresolved V genes account for under half, and no reason is known for the remainder. V, J and clone size are those of that table, while D and trimming were read from the DNA. The sample contains fewer than 150,000 clones, roughly 79% of them found a single time. In total, the top ten clones hold 11% of the sample.

Reading the germline V gene (reference sequence) gives CDR1 SEHNR and CDR2 FQNEAQ. V was cut back by 6 bases and J by 1 base, leaving a gap of 3 bases between them. Taken from cysteine to phenylalanine, the CDR3 has 11 residues. Kept here is only the CDR3 DNA, which spans 33 bases and is read in frame from base 1. The collaborating institutions used their own protocols to collect whole blood in K2EDTA tubes. For TCRbeta analysis, collaborators shipped samples as frozen whole blood, isolated PBMCs, or DNA extracted from either of those sample types. Concerning this clone itself: What this receptor recognizes is not known. The sample holds no much larger clone one base away, and base qualities are not on file.

Findings and caveats that apply to the study as a whole: How much clinical and demographic metadata was included differed by source and by participant, and the metadata was provided uncurated.

The TCR originated in a human donor in a cohort sampled during active COVID-19. The source material was peripheral blood. This chain is built from TRBV7-9 and TRBJ2-5; no D segment can be confidently identified. The CDR3 region: CASSSQETQYF. The base sequence is TGTGCCAGCAGTAGCCAAGAGACCCAGTACTTC. Beyond the CDR3, the reference TRBV7-9 and TRBJ2-5 genes provide the residues; the full variable domain reads: DTGVSQNPRHKITKRGQNVTFRCDPISEHNRLYWYRQTLGQGPEFLTYFQNEAQLEKSRLLSDRFSAERPKGSFSTLEIQRTEQGDSAMYLCASSSQETQYFGPGTRLLVL.